The rows below give T cell receptor beta chains drawn from one sample of a study of cytomegalovirus exposure and HLA in healthy donors. TCRdb's copy holds only in-frame clones and misses some; the assay was immunoSEQ multiplex PCR. This sample has 95,000 to 150,000 clones, with about 90% found just once. Sequenced input: PBMCs. The receptors were gathered from a woman younger than 35 in good health and CMV-seronegative. Each CDR3 is given with its conserved first and last residue. The D gene is left open where the match is weak. Clone size is not always given. Where it is, it says once, few, many or a class for expanded clones.

d_call cdr3_length clone_size j_call v_call cdr3_nt cdr3_aa
- 13 once TRBJ2-7 TRBV27 TGTGCCAGCAGTTTACAGGGGAGTCACGAGCAGTACTTC CASSLQGSHEQYF
TRBD2 15 once TRBJ2-3 TRBV15 TGTGCCACCAGCAGGGGCGGGGGAAGCACAGATACGCAGTATTTT CATSRGGGSTDTQYF
- 15 - TRBJ2-1 TRBV4-1 TGCGCCAGCAGCTCCCGGATAGGGGGGAGGGATGAGCAGTTCTTC CASSSRIGGRDEQFF
TRBD1 17 - TRBJ1-1 TRBV4-1 TGCGCCAGCAGCCACCAGACAGGGACCCATCTGAACACTGAAGCTTTCTTT CASSHQTGTHLNTEAFF
TRBD1 17 few TRBJ2-7 TRBV12-5 TGTGCTAGTGGTTTGGACTTTACCGGGACAGGGGTAAGCGAGCAGTACTTC CASGLDFTGTGVSEQYF
- 14 - TRBJ1-5 TRBV19 TGTGCCAGTACTCTCGGCAGCGCCAATCAGCCCCAGCATTTT CASTLGSANQPQHF
TRBD1 13 - TRBJ1-1 TRBV9 TGTGCCAGCAGTAGGACAGGGTTAACTGAAGCTTTCTTT CASSRTGLTEAFF
TRBD1 13 once TRBJ2-7 TRBV7-9 TGTGCCAGCAGCCCACGGACAGGGAACGAGCAGTACTTC CASSPRTGNEQYF
TRBD2 15 - TRBJ2-1 TRBV7-9 TGTGCCAGCAGCGATACCGCGGGGGGCTACAATGAGCAGTTCTTC CASSDTAGGYNEQFF
- 13 - TRBJ2-5 TRBV6-1 TGTGCCAGCAGTGACCAAGCCCAAGAGACCCAGTACTTC CASSDQAQETQYF
TRBD1 12 - TRBJ2-5 TRBV29-1 TGCAGCGTAGGGACAGACCAAGAGACCCAGTACTTC CSVGTDQETQYF
TRBD2 13 - TRBJ2-1 TRBV18 TGTGCCAGCTCACCCTCGGGACTACCCCGAGAGTTCTTC CASSPSGLPREFF
- 15 - TRBJ1-2 TRBV28 TGTGCCAGCAGCCGGACAGCCCAAGCTAACTATGGCTACACCTTC CASSRTAQANYGYTF
TRBD2 15 - TRBJ2-1 TRBV6-1 TGTGCCAGCTTACTAGCGCCGAGCTCCTACAATGAGCAGTTCTTC CASLLAPSSYNEQFF
TRBD1 16 - TRBJ1-2 TRBV14 TGTGCCAGCAGCCAAGAAGTGTCGGGACAGGGAATTGGCTACACCTTC CASSQEVSGQGIGYTF
- 14 - TRBJ2-7 TRBV9 TGTGCCAGCAGCGTAGACCCGAAGCGTTACGAGCAGTACTTC CASSVDPKRYEQYF
- 14 - TRBJ1-2 TRBV6-6 TGTGCCAGCAGTTACATAGACAGGAACTATGGCTACACCTTC CASSYIDRNYGYTF
- 11 - TRBJ2-7 TRBV30 TGTGCCTGGAGTGTCTCGGGAAGGCAGTACTTC CAWSVSGRQYF
- 15 - TRBJ2-3 TRBV28 TGTGCCAGCAGTCAGGGCCTCCAAAACACAGATACGCAGTATTTT CASSQGLQNTDTQYF
TRBD1 14 - TRBJ1-2 TRBV9 TGTGCCAGCAGCCCTCAGGGGGCTAACTATGGCTACACCTTC CASSPQGANYGYTF
TRBD2 15 - TRBJ2-3 TRBV6-4 TGTGCCAGCAGTGCGGGACTAGCGGACACAGATACGCAGTATTTT CASSAGLADTDTQYF
TRBD2 16 - TRBJ2-7 TRBV4-2 TGTGCCAGCAGCGGATGGGCTGGCGGGGGGTCCGGAGAGCAGTACTTC CASSGWAGGGSGEQYF
TRBD2 16 - TRBJ2-3 TRBV5-1 TGCGCCAGCAGCTTACGGACTAGCGGGCCTACAGATACGCAGTATTTT CASSLRTSGPTDTQYF
TRBD1 13 - TRBJ1-2 TRBV7-3 TGTGCCAGCAGCCCCGGGACAGGGATGGGCTACACCTTC CASSPGTGMGYTF
- 13 - TRBJ1-1 TRBV29-1 TGCAGCGTGCAACAGGACGGGAACACTGAAGCTTTCTTT CSVQQDGNTEAFF
- 15 - TRBJ2-4 TRBV6-1 TGTGCCAGCAGTGAATTAGGGGGGGGGCTTAACATTCAGTACTTC CASSELGGGLNIQYF
- 14 - TRBJ2-6 TRBV19 TGTGCCAGTAGTATCCGCTCTGGGGCCAACGTCCTGACTTTC CASSIRSGANVLTF
TRBD2 15 - TRBJ2-7 TRBV4-3 TGCGCCAACAGCCAGACGACTGGCGGGAGCTACGAGCAGTACTTC CANSQTTGGSYEQYF
TRBD2 16 few TRBJ2-1 TRBV5-6 TGTGCCAGCAGCCTAATGGGACTAGCGGGATTCAATGAGCAGTTCTTC CASSLMGLAGFNEQFF
- 16 - TRBJ2-3 TRBV4-1 TGCGCCAGCAGGGTGGAGGAGCGGGCGGGTGCAGATACGCAGTATTTT CASRVEERAGADTQYF
- 15 - TRBJ1-1 TRBV11-3 TGTGCCAGCAGCTTACCCAGGGTTGCGAACACTGAAGCTTTCTTT CASSLPRVANTEAFF
- 13 - TRBJ1-2 TRBV14 TGTGCCAGCAGCTCAAATCAGAGGTTAGGCTACACCTTC CASSSNQRLGYTF
- 16 once TRBJ2-1 TRBV27 TGTGCCAGCAGTTTAGAAGGACACAGCTCCTACAATGAGCAGTTCTTC CASSLEGHSSYNEQFF
TRBD2 16 - TRBJ2-3 TRBV13 TGTGCCAGCAGCACCCCCCTGCGGGGGGGTACAGATACGCAGTATTTT CASSTPLRGGTDTQYF
- 14 - TRBJ1-5 TRBV5-6 TGTGCCAGCAGCTTGGGGAGCATGAATCAGCCCCAGCATTTT CASSLGSMNQPQHF
- 11 once TRBJ2-1 TRBV6-5 TGTGCCAGCAGTCAGGGGAATGAGCAGTTCTTC CASSQGNEQFF
- 16 - TRBJ2-5 TRBV5-1 TGCGCCAGCAGCCGCGCGACGGCAGGGGTCGGTGAGACCCAGTACTTC CASSRATAGVGETQYF
- 15 once TRBJ1-1 TRBV4-3 TGCGCCAGCAGTCAAGTTCCGACAGAGAACACTGAAGCTTTCTTT CASSQVPTENTEAFF
- 15 - TRBJ2-7 TRBV7-8 TGTGCCAGCAGCTCAACCGACAGAGGTTCCTACGAGCAGTACTTC CASSSTDRGSYEQYF
- 13 once TRBJ2-5 TRBV5-4 TGTGCCAGCAGCTTTGGGCAGGGGAAGACCCAGTACTTC CASSFGQGKTQYF
TRBD1 15 - TRBJ2-1 TRBV7-2 TGTGCCAGCAGCCGGACAGGGGTTTTTAGGAATGAGCAGTTCTTC CASSRTGVFRNEQFF
- 14 few TRBJ2-7 TRBV11-3 TGTGCCAGCAGACCCCGGACATCCTCCTACGAGCAGTACTTC CASRPRTSSYEQYF
TRBD1 14 - TRBJ2-7 TRBV4-2 TGTGCCAGCACTTCCGGGACAGGGGCGTTCGAGCAGTACTTC CASTSGTGAFEQYF
TRBD2 19 - TRBJ2-1 TRBV5-1 TGCGCCAGCAGCCGACCCGGACTAGCGGGAGGGCCAGGTTACTCTGAGCAGTTCTTC CASSRPGLAGGPGYSEQFF
- 16 - TRBJ2-3 TRBV6-1 TGTGCCAGCAGTGAAATAGGGGGAGGGGGCACAGATACGCAGTATTTT CASSEIGGGGTDTQYF
TRBD2 16 - TRBJ2-1 TRBV13 TGTGCCAGCAGCCACGGGACTAGCGGGAGTTTCAATGAGCAGTTCTTC CASSHGTSGSFNEQFF
- 14 - TRBJ2-7 TRBV7-2 TGTGCCAGCAGCGTGACAGCCTACACCTACGAGCAGTACTTC CASSVTAYTYEQYF
- 16 once TRBJ1-4 TRBV27 TGTGCCAGCAGGCGGAGGCAGATAGAAGTCAATGAAAAACTGTTTTTT CASRRRQIEVNEKLFF
- 13 - TRBJ1-4 TRBV2 TGTGCCAGCTCCAGGGGTGAAGATGAAAAACTGTTTTTT CASSRGEDEKLFF
TRBD2 16 - TRBJ2-3 TRBV28 TGTGCCAGCAGCCCGGGGACTAGCGGGAGCACAGATACGCAGTATTTT CASSPGTSGSTDTQYF
TRBD1 16 - TRBJ1-5 TRBV6-6 TGTGCCAGCAGTGGGACCGACAGGGGGCTATTTCAGCCCCAGCATTTT CASSGTDRGLFQPQHF
- 15 - TRBJ1-2 TRBV10-2 TGCGCCAGCAGTGAGTCGGCGGGTCTCAACTATGGCTACACCTTC CASSESAGLNYGYTF
TRBD2 14 - TRBJ2-3 TRBV6-1 TGTGCCAGCACCGGACTAGCGGCCACAGATACGCAGTATTTT CASTGLAATDTQYF
TRBD1 15 - TRBJ1-5 TRBV9 TGTGCCAGCAGCGTAGGAGGGGGCCCCAATCAGCCCCAGCATTTT CASSVGGGPNQPQHF
TRBD1 16 - TRBJ1-3 TRBV11-2 TGTGCCAGCAGCGCCGCGGGACAGGGGACTGGAAACACCATATATTTT CASSAAGQGTGNTIYF
TRBD1 14 - TRBJ2-7 TRBV28 TGTGCCAGCAGGTCGGGACAGGGGTTTGTCGAGCAGTACTTC CASRSGQGFVEQYF
TRBD1 16 - TRBJ2-3 TRBV9 TGTGCCAGCAGTACCGGGACAGACACTAGCACAGATACGCAGTATTTT CASSTGTDTSTDTQYF
- 15 - TRBJ2-6 TRBV9 TGTGCCAGCACCACTGACAGGTCTGGGGCCAACGTCCTGACTTTC CASTTDRSGANVLTF
- 11 - TRBJ2-2 TRBV20-1 TGCAGTGCTAGAATCTCCGGGGAGCTGTTTTTT CSARISGELFF
TRBD1 15 - TRBJ2-3 TRBV5-1 TGCGCCAGCACCCCGCGGACAGGGGTGGAAGATACGCAGTATTTT CASTPRTGVEDTQYF